The rows below give T cell receptor beta chains drawn from one sample of a study of T cells after yellow fever vaccination. TCRdb used MiXCR to reprocess the 5' RACE reads, holding one entry per CDR3 protein. This table has hundreds of thousands of distinct CDR3 sequences, about an eighth appearing once. Sequenced material: CD4+ T cells sorted from PBMCs, taken 15 days after the yellow fever booster vaccination. The receptor source for this set is a man younger than 35 who received the YFV17D yellow fever vaccine. CDR3s include the opening cysteine and the closing phenylalanine or tryptophan. A D gene is named only where the DNA matches it firmly. Where a row states a size, it is once, few, many or the class of an expanded clone; other rows omit it.

v_call,clone_size,j_call,d_call,cdr3_nt,cdr3_aa
TRBV4-3,-,TRBJ1-2,TRBD1,TGCGCCAGCAGCCAGGTCCGACAGGGGGCTGGCTATGGCTACACCTTC,CASSQVRQGAGYGYTF
TRBV7-2,-,TRBJ1-5,-,TGTGCCAGCAGCTTAGTTTCAGGGGTGAATCAGCCCCAGCATTTT,CASSLVSGVNQPQHF
TRBV24-1,many,TRBJ2-2,-,TGTGCCACCAGTGGTTACAACACCGGGGAGCTGTTTTTT,CATSGYNTGELFF
TRBV18,-,TRBJ2-5,TRBD2,TGTGCCAGCTCACCATATCCCGGGACTAGCGGGGTGACCCAGTACTTC,CASSPYPGTSGVTQYF
TRBV12-3/TRBV12-4,-,TRBJ1-5,-,TGTGCCAGCAGTTTGATGGATCAGCCCCAGCATTTT,CASSLMDQPQHF
TRBV12-3/TRBV12-4,many,TRBJ1-3,TRBD1,TGTGCCAGCAGCTCGGACAGGGAGGGAGGAAACACCATATATTTT,CASSSDREGGNTIYF
TRBV20-1,-,TRBJ2-5,-,TGCAGTGCTGAAGGCGGTCGAGGGACCCAGTACTTC,CSAEGGRGTQYF
TRBV7-9,few,TRBJ2-1,TRBD1,TGTGCCAGCAGCTACGACAGGGGCGCCTACAATGAGCAGTTCTTC,CASSYDRGAYNEQFF
TRBV5-5,many,TRBJ2-1,-,TGTGCCAGCAGCTTAGGCTGGCACAATGAGCAGTTCTTC,CASSLGWHNEQFF
TRBV12-5,few,TRBJ2-1,TRBD1,TGTGCTAGTGGTTTGGATTTCACAGGGGCCTACAATGAGCAGTTCTTC,CASGLDFTGAYNEQFF
TRBV5-1,-,TRBJ1-1,-,TGCGCCAGCAGCTTGGACAGCGTCAACACTGAAGCTTTCTTT,CASSLDSVNTEAFF
TRBV24-1,many,TRBJ2-1,TRBD1,TGTGCCACCAGTGAACGGGACAGGGAGCAGTTCTTC,CATSERDREQFF
TRBV6-2/TRBV6-3,-,TRBJ2-2,-,TGTGCCAGCAGTTATGGGGGCCGGGACACCGGGGAGCTGTTTTTT,CASSYGGRDTGELFF
TRBV20-1,-,TRBJ2-7,-,TGCAGTGCCGCCCGGCAGTCGACCTACGAGCAGTACTTC,CSAARQSTYEQYF
TRBV5-1,few,TRBJ2-6,-,TGCGCCAGCAGCGCACGAGCGGCTTCCTCTGGGGCCAACGTCCTGACTTTC,CASSARAASSGANVLTF
TRBV9,-,TRBJ2-7,-,TGTGCCAGCAGCGTAGGTGACAGGCCTCAACTCTACGAGCAGTACTTC,CASSVGDRPQLYEQYF
TRBV10-3,many,TRBJ2-5,-,TGTGCCATCAGTGGTACCAACCAAGAGACCCAGTACTTC,CAISGTNQETQYF
TRBV6-2/TRBV6-3,few,TRBJ2-1,-,TGTGCCAGCAGTTACTTATTATTGGGTGAGCAGTTCTTC,CASSYLLLGEQFF
TRBV6-1,-,TRBJ1-2,TRBD1,TGTGCCAGCAGCGGGGGACAGGCGCGAAGAGGTTATGGCTACACCTTC,CASSGGQARRGYGYTF
TRBV20-1,few,TRBJ2-1,-,TGCAGTGGCAGGCGGGGTTTAGGGTACAATGAGCAGTTCTTC,CSGRRGLGYNEQFF
TRBV12-3/TRBV12-4,-,TRBJ1-1,TRBD1,TGTGCCAGCAGTTTACAGGGGGCGGTCACTGAAGCTTTCTTT,CASSLQGAVTEAFF
TRBV20-1,few,TRBJ1-1,TRBD1,TGCAGTGCTAGCGGGGCGACCGGGACAGTGAACACTGAAGCTTTCTTT,CSASGATGTVNTEAFF
TRBV24-1,few,TRBJ1-4,TRBD1,TGTGCCACCAGTGACCCGGGACAGGGGTATGAAAAACTGTTTTTT,CATSDPGQGYEKLFF
TRBV12-3/TRBV12-4,few,TRBJ1-5,-,TGTGCCAGCAGCCATGGACAGCATCAGCCCCAGCATTTT,CASSHGQHQPQHF
TRBV20-1,-,TRBJ1-1,-,TGCAGTGCTAGAGAGGCTGGACTTAACACTGAAGCTTTCTTT,CSAREAGLNTEAFF
TRBV11-1,-,TRBJ2-3,TRBD1,TGTGCCAGCAGCTTGAACAGGGGGCGAACCTCCACAGATACGCAGTATTTT,CASSLNRGRTSTDTQYF
TRBV4-1,-,TRBJ2-5,TRBD2,TGCGCCAGCAGCCAAGCGGCCGGACTAGCGGGGGGTCCGACCCGTGGGACCCAGTACTTC,CASSQAAGLAGGPTRGTQYF